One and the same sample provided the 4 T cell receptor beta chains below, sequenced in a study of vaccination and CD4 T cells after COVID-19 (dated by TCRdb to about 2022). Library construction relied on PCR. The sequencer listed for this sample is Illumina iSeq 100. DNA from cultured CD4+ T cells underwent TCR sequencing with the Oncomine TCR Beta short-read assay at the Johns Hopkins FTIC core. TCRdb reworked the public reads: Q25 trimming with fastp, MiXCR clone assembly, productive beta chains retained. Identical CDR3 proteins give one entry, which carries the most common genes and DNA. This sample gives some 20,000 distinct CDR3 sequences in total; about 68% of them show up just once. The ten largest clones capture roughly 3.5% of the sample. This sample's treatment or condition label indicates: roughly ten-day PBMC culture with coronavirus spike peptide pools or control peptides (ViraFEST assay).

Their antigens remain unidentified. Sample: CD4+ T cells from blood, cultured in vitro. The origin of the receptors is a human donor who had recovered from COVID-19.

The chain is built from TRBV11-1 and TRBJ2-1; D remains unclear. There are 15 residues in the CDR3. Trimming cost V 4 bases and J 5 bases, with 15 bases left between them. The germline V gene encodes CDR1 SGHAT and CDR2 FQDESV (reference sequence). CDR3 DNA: TGTGCCAGCAGCTCGGGCGTGGGGATCCACAATGAGCAGTTCTTC. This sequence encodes CASSSGVGIHNEQFF.

CDR3 residues: CASTNSFGTQYF. In DNA form, the CDR3 reads TGTGCCAGCACAAACTCCTTTGGGACCCAGTACTTC. The rearrangement links TRBV6-1 to TRBJ2-5, with D unresolved. CDR1 MNHNS and CDR2 SASEGT come from the germline V gene. V gave up 7 bases and J gave up 7 bases, with 13 bases separating them. The CDR3 extends over 12 amino acids.

CDR3 coding DNA: TGTGCCAGCAGCGCCGCCTGGACTTGGGGTAACACCGGGGAGCTGTTTTTT. It encodes CASSAAWTWGNTGELFF. The chain uses TRBV7-9 and TRBJ2-2; tentatively, D is TRBD2 (5 bases). The ends were cut back, 5 bases at V and 2 bases at J, with 18 bases in the middle. The V gene's germline CDR1 is SEHNR and CDR2 FQNEAQ (reference sequence). This CDR3 has 17 amino acids.

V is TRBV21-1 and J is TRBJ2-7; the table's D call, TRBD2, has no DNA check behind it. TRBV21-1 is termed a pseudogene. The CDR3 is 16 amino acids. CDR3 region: CASSKVPSGSSSEQYF. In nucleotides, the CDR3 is TGTGCCAGCAGCAAAGTACCTAGCGGGAGCTCCTCCGAGCAGTACTTC.